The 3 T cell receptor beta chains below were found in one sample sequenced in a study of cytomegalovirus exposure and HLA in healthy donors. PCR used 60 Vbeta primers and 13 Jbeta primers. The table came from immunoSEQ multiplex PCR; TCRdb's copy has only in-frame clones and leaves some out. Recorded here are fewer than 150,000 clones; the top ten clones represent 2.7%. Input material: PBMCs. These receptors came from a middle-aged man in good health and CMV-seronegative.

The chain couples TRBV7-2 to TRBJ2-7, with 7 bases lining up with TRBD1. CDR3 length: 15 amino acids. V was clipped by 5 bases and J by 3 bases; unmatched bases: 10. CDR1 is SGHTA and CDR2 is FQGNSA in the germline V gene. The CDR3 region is CASSLVATGIYEQYF. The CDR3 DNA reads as TGTGCCAGCAGCCTGGTGGCGACAGGGATCTACGAGCAGTACTTC.

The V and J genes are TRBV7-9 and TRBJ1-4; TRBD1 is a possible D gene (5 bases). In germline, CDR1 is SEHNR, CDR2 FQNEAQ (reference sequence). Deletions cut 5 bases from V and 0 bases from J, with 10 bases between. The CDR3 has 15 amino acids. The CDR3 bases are TGTGCCAGCAGCCCAGGGTTTGCAACTAATGAAAAACTGTTTTTT. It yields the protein CASSPGFATNEKLFF.

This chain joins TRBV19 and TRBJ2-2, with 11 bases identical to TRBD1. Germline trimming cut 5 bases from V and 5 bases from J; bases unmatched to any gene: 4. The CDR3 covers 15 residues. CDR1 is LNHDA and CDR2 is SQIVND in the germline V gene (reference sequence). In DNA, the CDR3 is TGTGCCAGTAGTCATGGACAGGGGGCTACCGGGGAGCTGTTTTTT. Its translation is CASSHGQGATGELFF.